The following is a TCR beta chain sequence with its context. V lost 3 bases, J lost 8 bases, and 17 bases lay in between. CDR3 size: 15 residues. Germline V CDR1 and CDR2: KGHSH, LQKENI. Reverse transcription of about 0.5 to 1 ug RNA used random hexamers. MiXCR, applied by TCRdb to the immunoSEQ multiplex PCR reads, yields one record per CDR3 protein. The sample contains roughly 170,000 distinct CDR3 sequences, around 93% of which appear only once. The data stem from a study of CD8 T cells in Susac syndrome. Material: CD4+ T cells from PBMCs. The chain has TRBV18 and TRBJ2-1, with D perhaps matching TRBD1 or TRBD2 (5 bases each). This TCR was sampled from a human donor with multiple sclerosis. The CDR3 DNA sequence: TGTGCCAGCTCACCCAATGTGAGGGGCTCTGATGAGCAGTTCTTC. Protein product: CASSPNVRGSDEQFF.